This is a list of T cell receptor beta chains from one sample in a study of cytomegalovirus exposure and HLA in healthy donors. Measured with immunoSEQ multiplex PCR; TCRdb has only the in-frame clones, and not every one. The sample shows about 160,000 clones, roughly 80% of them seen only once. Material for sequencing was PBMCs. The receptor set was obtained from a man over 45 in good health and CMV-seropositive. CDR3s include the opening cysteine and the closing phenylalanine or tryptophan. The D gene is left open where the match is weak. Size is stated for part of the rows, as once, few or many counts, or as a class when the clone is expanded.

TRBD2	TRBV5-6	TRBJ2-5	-	TGTGCCAGCAGCCAACGTCCCGGGACTAGTTCAAAGACCCAGTACTTC	CASSQRPGTSSKTQYF
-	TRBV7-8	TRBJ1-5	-	TGTGCCAGCAGCTTAGTGGGGGGTGGGGATCAGCCCCAGCATTTT	CASSLVGGGDQPQHF
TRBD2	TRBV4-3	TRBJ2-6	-	TGCGCCAGCAGCCGGGCGGGAGCCTCTGGGGCCAACGTCCTGACTTTC	CASSRAGASGANVLTF
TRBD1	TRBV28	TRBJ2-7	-	TGTGCCAGCAGTCTATCCGGGACAGGCCTAACCTACGAGCAGTACTTC	CASSLSGTGLTYEQYF
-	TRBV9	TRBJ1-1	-	TGTGCCAGCAGCGTAGGGCCAGGGGCCACTGAAGCTTTCTTT	CASSVGPGATEAFF
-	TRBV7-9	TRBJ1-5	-	TGTGCCAGCAGCCCCGGACAGTCTAGCAATCAGCCCCAGCATTTT	CASSPGQSSNQPQHF
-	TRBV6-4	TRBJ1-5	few	TGTGCCAGCAGGACTCTACATTTT	CASRTLHF
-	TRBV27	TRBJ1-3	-	TGTGCCGGCAGTTATTCGGGGGGGGGAAACACCATATATTTT	CAGSYSGGGNTIYF
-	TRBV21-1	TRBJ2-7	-	TGTGCCAGCGGTAGACAGGGGCGTCCCTACGAGCAGTACTTC	CASGRQGRPYEQYF
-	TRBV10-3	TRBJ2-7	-	TGTGCCATCGGAGATTACGAGCAGTACTTC	CAIGDYEQYF
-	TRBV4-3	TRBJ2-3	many	TGCGCCAGCAGCCAAGACTCCCCCAGCACAGATACGCAGTATTTT	CASSQDSPSTDTQYF
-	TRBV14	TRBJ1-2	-	TGTGCCAGCAGCCCGACTCCCCATGGCTACACCTTC	CASSPTPHGYTF
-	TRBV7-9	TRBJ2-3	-	TGTGCCAGCAGCGATAGGGGGGGGGCAGATACGCAGTATTTT	CASSDRGGADTQYF
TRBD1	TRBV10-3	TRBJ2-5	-	TGTGCCATCAGTGAGGGACAGGGGGCGGGGGAGACCCAGTACTTC	CAISEGQGAGETQYF
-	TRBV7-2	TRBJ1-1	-	TGTGCCAGCAGCTTTCGCACTGAAGCTTTCTTT	CASSFRTEAFF
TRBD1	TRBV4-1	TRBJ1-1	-	TGCGCCAGCAGCCAATCGCCGGGACAGGGGGTGCTAACTGAAGCTTTCTTT	CASSQSPGQGVLTEAFF
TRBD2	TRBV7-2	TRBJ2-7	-	TGTGCCAGCAGCTTGGCCCTAGCGGGGGGGCCCTTCGAGCAGTACTTC	CASSLALAGGPFEQYF
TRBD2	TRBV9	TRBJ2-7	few	TGTGCCAGCAGCCCCCGGGACCTGGGGCGGGGGTCCTACGAGCAGTACTTC	CASSPRDLGRGSYEQYF
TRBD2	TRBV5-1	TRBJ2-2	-	TGCGCCAGCAGCTTTAAGCTAGCGGGGGGTAACACCGGGGAGCTGTTTTTT	CASSFKLAGGNTGELFF
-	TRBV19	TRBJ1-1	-	TGTGCCAGTAGTATCGTACACCTGAACACTGAAGCTTTCTTT	CASSIVHLNTEAFF
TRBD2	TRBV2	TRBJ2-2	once	TGTGCCAGCAGTGAAGCGGGAAGCGGGGGGGCCGGGGAGCTGTTTTTT	CASSEAGSGGAGELFF
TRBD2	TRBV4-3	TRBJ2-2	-	TGCGCCAGCAGCCCATACGGAGCGGGGTACACCGGGGAGCTGTTTTTT	CASSPYGAGYTGELFF
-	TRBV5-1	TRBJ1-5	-	TGCGCCAGCAGCTTGCTGGGGGCGGAGAGCAATCAGCCCCAGCATTTT	CASSLLGAESNQPQHF
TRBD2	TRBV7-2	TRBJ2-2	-	TGTGCCAGCAGGGGACTAGCGGGTTACACCGGGGAGCTGTTTTTT	CASRGLAGYTGELFF
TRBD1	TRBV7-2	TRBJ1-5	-	TGTGCCAGCAGCCTACAGGGGCGTCAGCCCCAGCATTTT	CASSLQGRQPQHF
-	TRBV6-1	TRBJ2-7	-	TGTGCCAGCAGTGAATTGAGGGGGGGCTACGAGCAGTACTTC	CASSELRGGYEQYF